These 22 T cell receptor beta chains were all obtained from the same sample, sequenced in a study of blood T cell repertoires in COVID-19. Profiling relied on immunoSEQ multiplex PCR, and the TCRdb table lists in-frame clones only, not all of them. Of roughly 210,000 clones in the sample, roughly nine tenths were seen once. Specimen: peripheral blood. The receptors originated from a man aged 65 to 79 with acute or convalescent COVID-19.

CDR3 nucleotides: TGTGCCAGCAGCCCCTACGGGACTTCCAGCTCCTACAATGAGCAGTTCTTC. Translation gives CASSPYGTSSSYNEQFF. This sequence joins TRBV21-1 and TRBJ2-1; the D call in the table, TRBD2, was not verified against the DNA. TRBV21-1 is classified as a pseudogene. The CDR3 is 17 residues long.

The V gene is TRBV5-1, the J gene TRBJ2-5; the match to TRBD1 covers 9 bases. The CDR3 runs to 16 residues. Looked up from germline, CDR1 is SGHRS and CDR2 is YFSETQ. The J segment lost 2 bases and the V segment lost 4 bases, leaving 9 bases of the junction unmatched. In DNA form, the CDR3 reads TGCGCCAGCAGCGGCAGGACAGGGGCCTTACAAGAGACCCAGTACTTC. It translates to CASSGRTGALQETQYF.

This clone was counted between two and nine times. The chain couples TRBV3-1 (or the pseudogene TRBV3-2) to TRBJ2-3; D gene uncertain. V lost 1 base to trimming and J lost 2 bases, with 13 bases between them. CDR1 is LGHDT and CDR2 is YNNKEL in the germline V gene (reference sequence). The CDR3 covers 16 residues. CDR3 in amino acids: CASSQGSYIYTDTQYF. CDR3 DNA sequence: TGTGCCAGCAGCCAAGGGAGTTATATCTACACAGATACGCAGTATTTT.

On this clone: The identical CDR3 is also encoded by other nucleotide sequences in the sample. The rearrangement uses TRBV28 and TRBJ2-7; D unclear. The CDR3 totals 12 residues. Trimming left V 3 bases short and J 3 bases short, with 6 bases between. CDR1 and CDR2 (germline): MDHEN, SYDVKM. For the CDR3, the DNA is TGTGCCAGCAGTTTGTCCGGCTACGAGCAGTACTTC. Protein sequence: CASSLSGYEQYF. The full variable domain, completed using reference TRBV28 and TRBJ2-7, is DVKVTQSSRYLVKRTGEKVFLECVQDMDHENMFWYRQDPGLGLRLIYFSYDVKMKEKGDIPEGYSVSREKKERFSLILESASTNQTSMYLCASSLSGYEQYFGPGTRLTVT.

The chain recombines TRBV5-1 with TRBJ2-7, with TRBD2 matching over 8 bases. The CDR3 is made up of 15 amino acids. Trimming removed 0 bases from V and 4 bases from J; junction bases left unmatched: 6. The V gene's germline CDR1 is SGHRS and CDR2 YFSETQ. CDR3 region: CASSLGAGVSYEQYF. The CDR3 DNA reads TGCGCCAGCAGCTTGGGAGCGGGAGTAAGTTACGAGCAGTACTTC.

The CDR3 DNA sequence: TGTGCCAGCAGCTTGGTGCTGTCAGGGGGCTTTGGCTACACCTTC. Protein product: CASSLVLSGGFGYTF. The chain joins TRBV5-8 to TRBJ1-2; 8 nucleotides line up with TRBD1. CDR1 and CDR2 from the germline V gene are SGHTS and YDEGEE. CDR3 length equals 15 residues. The trim removed 0 bases at V and 7 bases at J, leaving 8 bases unmatched.

CDR3 region: CASSSSSGVGETQYF. The CDR3 DNA follows: TGTGCCAGCAGTTCGAGCAGCGGAGTCGGGGAGACCCAGTACTTC. The V gene is TRBV7-2, the J gene TRBJ2-5, with D tentatively TRBD2 (5 bases). CDR1 and CDR2 (germline): SGHTA, FQGNSA. CDR3 length equals 15 residues. The V gene lost 6 bases and the J gene lost 5 bases, with 19 bases spanning the gap.

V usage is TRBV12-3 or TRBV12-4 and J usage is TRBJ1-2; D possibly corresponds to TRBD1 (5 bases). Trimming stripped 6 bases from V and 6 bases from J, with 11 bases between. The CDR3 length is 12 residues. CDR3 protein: CASRTDSHGYTF. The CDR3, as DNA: TGTGCCAGCAGAACAGACAGCCATGGCTACACCTTC.

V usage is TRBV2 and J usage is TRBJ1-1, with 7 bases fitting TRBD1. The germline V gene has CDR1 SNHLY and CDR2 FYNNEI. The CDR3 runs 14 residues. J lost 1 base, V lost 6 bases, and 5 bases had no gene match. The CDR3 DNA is TGTGCCAGCAGACCCGGGACAGCGAACACTGAAGCTTTCTTT. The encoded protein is CASRPGTANTEAFF.

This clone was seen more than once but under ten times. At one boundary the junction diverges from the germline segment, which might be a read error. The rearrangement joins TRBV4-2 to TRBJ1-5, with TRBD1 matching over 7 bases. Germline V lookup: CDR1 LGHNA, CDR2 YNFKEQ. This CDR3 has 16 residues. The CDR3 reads CASSPSTGNSYQPQHF. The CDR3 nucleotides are TGTGCCAGCAGCCCATCGACAGGGAATAGCTATCAGCCCCAGCATTTT.

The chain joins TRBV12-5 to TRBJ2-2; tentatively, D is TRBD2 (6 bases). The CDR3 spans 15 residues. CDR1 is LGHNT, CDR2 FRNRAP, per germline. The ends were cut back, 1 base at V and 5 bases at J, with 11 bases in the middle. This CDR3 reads CASGLGAGRTGELFF. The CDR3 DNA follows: TGTGCTAGTGGTTTGGGGGCAGGGAGGACCGGGGAGCTGTTTTTT.

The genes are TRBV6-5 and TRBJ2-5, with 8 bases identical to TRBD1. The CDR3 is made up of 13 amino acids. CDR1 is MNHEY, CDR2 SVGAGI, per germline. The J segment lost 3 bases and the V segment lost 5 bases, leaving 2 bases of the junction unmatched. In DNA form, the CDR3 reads TGTGCCAGCAGTCCGACAGGGGAAGAGACCCAGTACTTC. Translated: CASSPTGEETQYF.

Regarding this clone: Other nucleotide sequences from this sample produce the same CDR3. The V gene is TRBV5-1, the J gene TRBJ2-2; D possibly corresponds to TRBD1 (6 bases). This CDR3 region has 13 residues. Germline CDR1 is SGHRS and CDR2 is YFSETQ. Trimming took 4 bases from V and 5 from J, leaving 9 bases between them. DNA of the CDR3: TGCGCCAGCAGCCCGGACAGTACCGGGGAGCTGTTTTTT. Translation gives CASSPDSTGELFF.

CDR3 sequence: CASSYSTAVGQPQHF. In DNA form, the CDR3 reads TGTGCCAGCAGTTACTCTACGGCGGTTGGGCAGCCCCAGCATTTT. The rearrangement joins TRBV6-5 to TRBJ1-5; D unclear. This CDR3 region has 15 residues. V lost 0 bases, J lost 7 bases, and 13 bases lay in between. In germline, CDR1 is MNHEY, CDR2 SVGAGI.

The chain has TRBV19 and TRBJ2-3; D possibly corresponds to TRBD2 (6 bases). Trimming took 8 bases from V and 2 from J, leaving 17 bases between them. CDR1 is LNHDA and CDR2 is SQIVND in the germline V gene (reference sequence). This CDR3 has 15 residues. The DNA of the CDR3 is TGTGCCAGTGGGCTCGCGGGGCTTAACACAGATACGCAGTATTTT. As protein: CASGLAGLNTDTQYF. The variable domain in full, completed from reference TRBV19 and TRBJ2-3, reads DGGITQSPKYLFRKEGQNVTLSCEQNLNHDAMYWYRQDPGQGLRLIYYSQIVNDFQKGDIAEGYSVSREKKESFPLTVTSAQKNPTAFYLCASGLAGLNTDTQYFGPGTRLTVL.

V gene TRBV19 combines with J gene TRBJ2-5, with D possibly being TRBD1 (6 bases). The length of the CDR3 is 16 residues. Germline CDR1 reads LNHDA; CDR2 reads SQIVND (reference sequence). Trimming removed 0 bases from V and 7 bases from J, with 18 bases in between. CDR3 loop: CASSIDLGGSFGTQYF. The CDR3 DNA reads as TGTGCCAGTAGTATAGATTTAGGGGGATCTTTTGGGACCCAGTACTTC.

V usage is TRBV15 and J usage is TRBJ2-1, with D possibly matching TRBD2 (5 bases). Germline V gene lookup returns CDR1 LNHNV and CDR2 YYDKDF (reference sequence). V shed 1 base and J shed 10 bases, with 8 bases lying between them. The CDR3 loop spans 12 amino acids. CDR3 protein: CATSRGEPEQFF. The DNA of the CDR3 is TGTGCCACCAGCAGAGGGGAGCCAGAGCAGTTCTTC.

The CDR3 loop is CASSLGIGTNPNGNEQFF. Written as DNA, the CDR3 is TGTGCCAGCAGCTTAGGGATCGGGACTAACCCGAACGGAAATGAGCAGTTCTTC. The chain combines TRBV7-8 with TRBJ2-1; 7 bases align to TRBD2. The length of the CDR3 is 18 residues. CDR1 and CDR2 from the germline V gene are SGHVS and FQNEAQ. Unmatched junction bases numbered 16, after V lost 1 base and J lost 7 bases.

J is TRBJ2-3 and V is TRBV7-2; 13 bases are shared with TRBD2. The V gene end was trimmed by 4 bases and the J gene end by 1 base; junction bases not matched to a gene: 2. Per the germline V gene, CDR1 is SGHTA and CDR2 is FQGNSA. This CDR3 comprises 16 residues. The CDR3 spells CASSYGTSGGTDTQYF. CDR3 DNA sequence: TGTGCCAGCAGCTATGGGACTAGCGGGGGCACAGATACGCAGTATTTT.

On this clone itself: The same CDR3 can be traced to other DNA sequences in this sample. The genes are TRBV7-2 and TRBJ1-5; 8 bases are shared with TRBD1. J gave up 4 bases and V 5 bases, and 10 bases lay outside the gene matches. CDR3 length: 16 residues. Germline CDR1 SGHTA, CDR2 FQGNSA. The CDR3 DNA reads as TGTGCCAGCAGCCAAAACCCTACAGGGGGAAATCAGCCCCAGCATTTT. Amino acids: CASSQNPTGGNQPQHF.

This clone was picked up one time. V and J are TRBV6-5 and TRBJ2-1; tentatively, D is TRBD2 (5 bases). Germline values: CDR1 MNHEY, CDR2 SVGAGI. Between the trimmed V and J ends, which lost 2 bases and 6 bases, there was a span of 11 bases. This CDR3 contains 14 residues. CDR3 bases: TGTGCCAGCAGTTACAACCGGGGTCTCAATGAGCAGTTCTTC. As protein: CASSYNRGLNEQFF.

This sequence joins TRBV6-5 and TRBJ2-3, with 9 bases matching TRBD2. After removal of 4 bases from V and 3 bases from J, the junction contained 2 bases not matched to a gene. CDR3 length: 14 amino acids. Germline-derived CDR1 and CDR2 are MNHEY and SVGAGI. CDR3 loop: CASSLREGTDTQYF. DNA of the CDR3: TGTGCCAGCAGTTTGCGGGAGGGAACAGATACGCAGTATTTT.